The entry that follows covers one T cell receptor beta chain sequence. Enrollment of patients from Seattle took place during active infection, with longitudinal follow-up. The germline V gene has CDR1 MNHEY and CDR2 SVGEGT. Trimming shortened V by 0 bases and J by 6 bases, and 19 bases separated the two germline ends. The CDR3 is 17 amino acids. The data are from a study of blood T cell repertoires in COVID-19. Study-wide context: COVID-19 samples, acute and convalescent, were from the United States, Italy and Spain. From T cells, B-cell-depleted T cells, or PBMCs came the material, which was cDNA or gDNA.

Authors' methods: Scientists estimated how many nucleated cells there were by amplifying reference gene primers. Data came from immunoSEQ multiplex PCR; TCRdb stores just in-frame clones and leaves some out. Clonal size and the V and J genes are those of that table, whereas D and trimming came from the DNA. This table has about 240,000 clones, 70% to 90% appearing once. This TCR derives from a man aged 50 to 59 with COVID-19, enrolled during active disease. Sequencing input: peripheral blood. The rearrangement links TRBV6-2 or TRBV6-3 to TRBJ2-3; D is possibly TRBD2 (7 bases). The CDR3 region has the DNA TGTGCCAGCAGTTACTCGATGGGCGGGGGCCCCAGGGATACGCAGTATTTT. Amino acids: CASSYSMGGGPRDTQYF.